Listed here are 26 T cell receptor beta chains from one sample, sequenced in a study of T cells in women clearing cervical HPV infection. The data were produced by immunoSEQ multiplex PCR, yet TCRdb's version contains in-frame clones alone and is incomplete. The sample includes around 23,000 clones. The specimen sequenced was blood buffy coat. These receptors all stem from a woman aged 18 to 75 with a cervical HPV16 infection that either progressed to CIN3+ or cleared (not recorded which).

Note on this clone: The DNA ends 3 residues before the CDR3 does, and the rest of the CDR3 is filled in from the germline J gene. The chain has TRBV5-6 and TRBJ1-1; D is undetermined. Germline-derived CDR1 and CDR2 are SGHDT and YYEEEE. Trimming took off 4 bases at V and 7 bases at J, with 11 bases between the two ends. The CDR3 runs 12 residues. The DNA read from the CDR3 is TGTGCCAGCAGCCCTCAAATCGGTGAA. This gives the protein CASSPQIGE. In full, the CDR3 is CASSPQIGEAFF.

The CDR3 bases that were read are TGTGCCAGTAGTATCGAGCGGCTTCATGAAAAA. Its translation: CASSIERLHEK. The whole CDR3 reads CASSIERLHEKLFF. The V gene is TRBV19, the J gene TRBJ1-4; D gene uncertain. Read data end 3 residues before the CDR3 end; the end is taken from the germline J gene. The length of the CDR3 is 14 residues. CDR1 is LNHDA and CDR2 is SQIVND in the germline V gene (reference sequence). Deletions cut 3 bases from V and 6 bases from J, with 11 bases between.

The CDR3 DNA, read in part, is TGTGCCAGCAGGGGGACTAGAGACTACGAG. Residues: CASRGTRDYE. The full CDR3 sequence reads CASRGTRDYEQYF. V gene TRBV6-2 or TRBV6-3 combines with J gene TRBJ2-7; TRBD2 agrees at 8 bases. The read gets to within 3 residues of the CDR3 end, and the germline J gene fills in the rest. The J segment lost 3 bases and the V segment lost 6 bases, leaving 4 bases of the junction unmatched. This CDR3 is built from 13 residues. Germline CDR1 reads MNHEY; CDR2 reads SVGEGT.

Points on this clone: The CDR3 is cut off 3 residues early in the read; its end comes from the germline J gene. J is TRBJ2-3 and V is TRBV19; 12 bases line up with TRBD1. The germline V gene encodes CDR1 LNHDA and CDR2 SQIVND (reference sequence). This CDR3 is 15 amino acids long. Partial CDR3 DNA: TGTGCCAGTTCGGTCCGGGACAGGGGGCTTCAGCCG. It translates to CASSVRDRGLQP. The entire CDR3 protein is CASSVRDRGLQPQYF. The full variable domain, in which reference TRBV19 and TRBJ2-3 provide the parts outside the CDR3, is DGGITQSPKYLFRKEGQNVTLSCEQNLNHDAMYWYRQDPGQGLRLIYYSQIVNDFQKGDIAEGYSVSREKKESFPLTVTSAQKNPTAFYLCASSVRDRGLQPQYFGPGTRLTVL.

Regarding this clone: The CDR3 extends 3 residues past the end of the read, so its final part is completed from the germline J gene. The genes are TRBV7-3 and TRBJ2-1, with 8 bases lining up with TRBD2. The CDR3 totals 16 residues. The V gene end was trimmed by 5 bases and the J gene end by 9 bases; junction bases not matched to a gene: 15. The germline CDR1 and CDR2 sequences are SGHTA and FQGTGA. The DNA read from the CDR3 is TGTGCCAGCAGCCCACGGGGAGGGACTAGTGTAGGTGAG. It encodes CASSPRGGTSVGE. The whole CDR3 sequence is CASSPRGGTSVGEQFF.

Turning to this clone: The read ends 3 residues early relative to the CDR3; the germline J gene fills the gap. V is TRBV20-1 and J is TRBJ1-6, with D perhaps matching TRBD1 (5 bases). Trimming took 0 bases from V and 0 from J, leaving 12 bases between them. Germline CDR1 and CDR2: DFQATT and SNEGSKA (reference sequence). This CDR3 contains 17 residues. The CDR3 here is CSAREKGSSSYNSPLHF. CDR3 DNA, as far as it was read: TGCAGTGCTAGAGAGAAGGGGTCTAGCTCCTATAATTCACCC.

For this clone: The read ends 3 residues shy of where the CDR3 ends; the end is completed using the germline J gene. The J gene is TRBJ2-4, the V gene TRBV30; 9 bases map to TRBD1. There are 13 residues in the CDR3. The germline V gene has CDR1 GTSNPN and CDR2 SVGIG (reference sequence). The sequenced part of the CDR3 DNA is TGTGCCTGGACGACAGGGGGGGACTATGGT. This gives the protein CAWTTGGDYG. The full CDR3 protein is CAWTTGGDYGQYF.

As for this clone: The CDR3 goes on 3 residues after the read ends, and that part is filled in from the germline J gene. The V and J genes are TRBV19 and TRBJ1-2; TRBD1 aligns across 10 bases. In germline, CDR1 is LNHDA, CDR2 SQIVND (reference sequence). The ends lost 4 bases at V and 1 base at J; junction bases unmatched: 6. There are 16 residues in the CDR3. This CDR3 is CASSRGQGRRNYGYTF. The CDR3 bases that were read are TGTGCCAGTAGTAGGGGACAGGGGCGGCGTAACTATGGC.

A note on this clone: Compared with germline, one end of the junction differs, possibly owing to a read error. The read ends 3 residues early relative to the CDR3; the germline J gene fills the gap. V gene TRBV4-2 combines with J gene TRBJ1-2; 9 bases line up with TRBD1. The CDR3 has 12 residues. The V gene's germline CDR1 is LGHNA and CDR2 YNFKEQ. The sequenced CDR3 bases are TGCGCCAGCAAGGGACAGGGCGATGGC. The encoded protein is CASKGQGDG. The entire CDR3 protein reads CASKGQGDGYTF.

As regards this clone: The read ends 3 residues before the CDR3 terminus; that terminus is restored from the germline J gene. The chain recombines TRBV7-3 with TRBJ1-1; TRBD1 is a possible D gene (6 bases). V was cut by 5 bases and J by 6 bases, with 19 bases left in between. Germline V gene sequence: CDR1 SGHTA, CDR2 FQGTGA. The CDR3 spans 15 residues. CDR3 DNA, as far as it was read: TGTGCCAGCAGCCCCGGGGGGGCCGGCTCGGCTGAA. This encodes CASSPGGAGSAE. The full-length CDR3 reads as CASSPGGAGSAEAFF. Based on the CDR3 plus reference TRBV7-3 and TRBJ1-1, the full variable domain is GAGVSQTPSNKVTEKGKYVELRCDPISGHTALYWYRQSLGQGPEFLIYFQGTGAADDSGLPNDRFFAVRPEGSVSTLKIQRTERGDSAVYLCASSPGGAGSAEAFFGQGTRLTVV.

With respect to this clone: The CDR3 is cut off 3 residues early in the read; its end comes from the germline J gene. The rearrangement links TRBV18 to TRBJ2-2; 10 bases match TRBD2. Germline trimming cut 3 bases from V and 4 bases from J; bases unmatched to any gene: 5. This CDR3 is built from 16 residues. CDR1 KGHSH and CDR2 LQKENI come from the germline V gene. The DNA read from the CDR3 is TGTGCCAGCTCACCCGCACTAGCGGGAAGCACCGGGGAG. Translating gives CASSPALAGSTGE. Given in full, the CDR3 is CASSPALAGSTGELFF.

Remarks on this clone: The sequenced fragment ends 3 residues before the CDR3 boundary, so the rest is inferred from the germline J gene. This sequence joins TRBV4-1 and TRBJ1-1; possible D gene TRBD1, 6 bases. CDR3 size: 16 residues. The germline V gene encodes CDR1 MGHRA and CDR2 YSYEKL. V shed 3 bases and J shed 0 bases, with 14 bases lying between them. The DNA read from the CDR3 is TGCGCCAGCAGCCACCCCGGACAGTCCTTGAACACTGAA. Translated: CASSHPGQSLNTE. The full CDR3 protein reads CASSHPGQSLNTEAFF.

About this clone itself: The missing CDR3 end, 3 residues past where the read stops, is filled in from the germline J gene. This chain links TRBV19 with TRBJ1-2, with TRBD1 identical over 10 bases. CDR1 is LNHDA and CDR2 is SQIVND in the germline V gene (reference sequence). This CDR3 region has 13 residues. CDR3 DNA (partial): TGTGCCAGTAGTTCACGGGACAGGGGAGGC. Translation: CASSSRDRGG. The whole CDR3 sequence is CASSSRDRGGYTF.

CDR3 DNA, as far as it was read: TGTGCCAGCAGTGGAGGCGGCGAG. The encoded protein is CASSGGGE. The complete CDR3 reads CASSGGGEQYF. The J gene is TRBJ2-7, the V gene TRBV2; D is undetermined. From the germline J gene comes the end of the CDR3, since the read stops 3 residues before it. V was shortened by 4 bases and J by 6 bases, with 7 bases between the two germline ends. The CDR3 consists of 11 residues. Germline CDR1 SNHLY, CDR2 FYNNEI.

Remarks on this clone: The CDR3 extends 3 residues past the end of the read, so its final part is completed from the germline J gene. The chain uses TRBV6-4 and TRBJ2-1, with TRBD1 matching over 11 bases. Germline V gives CDR1 MRHNA, CDR2 SNTAGT. Trimming took 6 bases from V and 6 from J; bases not matched to a gene: 4. The CDR3 is 14 amino acids. The CDR3 here is CASRGGTGGNEQFF. The DNA read from the CDR3 is TGTGCCAGCAGAGGCGGGACAGGGGGCAATGAG.

On this clone itself: The read comes to an end 3 residues before the CDR3 does, leaving the germline J gene to fill in the end. The chain recombines TRBV18 with TRBJ1-2; 9 bases fit TRBD1. The CDR3 contains 14 residues. Per the germline V gene, CDR1 is KGHSH and CDR2 is LQKENI. The sequenced CDR3 bases are TGTGCCAGCTCACCGGGACAGGGTTTTTACGAC. Amino acid sequence: CASSPGQGFYD. The whole CDR3 region reads CASSPGQGFYDYTF.

As for this clone: The CDR3 is cut off 3 residues early in the read; its end comes from the germline J gene. The chain has TRBV7-8 and TRBJ2-1; 10 bases match TRBD2. The CDR3 totals 17 residues. J gave up 2 bases and V 2 bases, and 6 bases lay outside the gene matches. Germline loops: CDR1 SGHVS, CDR2 FQNEAQ. CDR3 bases read: TGTGCCAGCAGCTTAACGGGGGGACTAGCGACCTACAATGAG. Protein: CASSLTGGLATYNE. The full CDR3 protein is CASSLTGGLATYNEQFF.

Of note for this clone: The read ends 3 residues before the CDR3 terminus; that terminus is restored from the germline J gene. The chain combines TRBV28 with TRBJ1-4; TRBD1 is a possible D gene (6 bases). Germline lookup yields CDR1 MDHEN and CDR2 SYDVKM. This CDR3 is 12 amino acids long. V gave up 4 bases and J gave up 8 bases, with 8 bases separating them. The sequenced part of the CDR3 DNA is TGTGCCAGCAGTTCGGACAGAGAAAAA. Amino acid sequence: CASSSDREK. The CDR3 as a whole reads CASSSDREKLFF.

Of note for this clone: Read data end 3 residues before the CDR3 end; the end is taken from the germline J gene. V usage is TRBV6-1 and J usage is TRBJ2-3; 9 bases agree with TRBD2. The ends lost 1 base at V and 2 bases at J; junction bases unmatched: 4. The CDR3 has 16 amino acids. From germline, CDR1 is MNHNS and CDR2 SASEGT. The part of the CDR3 DNA that was read is TGTGCCAGCAGTGAAGGGACTAGCGACTTCACAGATACG. Translating it yields CASSEGTSDFTDT. Given in full, the CDR3 is CASSEGTSDFTDTQYF.

Note on this clone: The CDR3 goes on 3 residues after the read ends, and that part is filled in from the germline J gene. V gene TRBV20-1 combines with J gene TRBJ2-1; TRBD1 agrees at 8 bases. The CDR3 is 14 amino acids. Trimming removed 2 bases from V and 6 bases from J; junction bases left unmatched: 6. The germline gives CDR1 DFQATT, CDR2 SNEGSKA (reference sequence). Here the CDR3 reads CSARPRDRFNEQFF. CDR3 bases read: TGCAGTGCTAGACCCCGGGACAGGTTCAATGAG.

Notes on this clone: The read finishes 3 residues shy of the CDR3 end, and the germline J gene is used to complete it. This chain uses TRBV6-1 with TRBJ1-2; D is ambiguous. CDR1 and CDR2 (germline): MNHNS, SASEGT. The CDR3 runs 15 residues. The CDR3 loop reads CASSDSRLSSYDYTF. The covered CDR3 bases are TGTGCCAGCAGTGACAGCCGACTTAGCTCCTACGAC.

Comments on this clone: The read terminates 3 residues ahead of where the CDR3 ends, so the germline J gene completes it. The chain links TRBV19 to TRBJ1-2; D possibly corresponds to TRBD1 (5 bases). CDR1 is LNHDA, CDR2 SQIVND, per germline (reference sequence). The CDR3 consists of 15 residues. This CDR3 reads CASSIYAGHSYDYTF. The DNA read from the CDR3 is TGTGCCAGTAGTATTTATGCGGGGCACTCCTACGAC. Looking up the rest from reference TRBV19 and TRBJ1-2 gives the full variable domain: DGGITQSPKYLFRKEGQNVTLSCEQNLNHDAMYWYRQDPGQGLRLIYYSQIVNDFQKGDIAEGYSVSREKKESFPLTVTSAQKNPTAFYLCASSIYAGHSYDYTFGSGTRLTVV.

Remarks on this clone: From the germline J gene comes the end of the CDR3, since the read stops 3 residues before it. V gene TRBV20-1 combines with J gene TRBJ1-1, with 8 positions matching TRBD1. The CDR3 runs to 14 residues. CDR1 is DFQATT and CDR2 is SNEGSKA in the germline V gene (reference sequence). The CDR3 DNA, read in part, is TGCAGTGCTAGAGACACAGGGGGGTGGGACGAA. Its protein is CSARDTGGWDE. The whole CDR3 is CSARDTGGWDEAFF.

As regards this clone: The CDR3 goes on 3 residues after the read ends, and that part is filled in from the germline J gene. The gene calls are TRBV20-1 and TRBJ1-6; 8 positions match TRBD1. Germline CDR1 reads DFQATT; CDR2 reads SNEGSKA (reference sequence). The CDR3 length is 15 residues. Trimming took 0 bases from V and 7 from J; bases not matched to a gene: 5. CDR3 bases read: TGCAGTGCTAGAGAACCCGACAGGGGAAATTCACCC. Residues: CSAREPDRGNSP. The CDR3 in full is CSAREPDRGNSPLHF.

In regard to this clone: The read comes to an end 3 residues before the CDR3 does, leaving the germline J gene to fill in the end. The chain uses TRBV30 and TRBJ2-7, with D uncertain. The V gene lost 6 bases and the J gene lost 3 bases, with 9 bases spanning the gap. Germline CDR1 GTSNPN, CDR2 SVGIG (reference sequence). The CDR3 contains 11 residues. The CDR3 is CACSERYEQYF. CDR3 DNA, as far as it was read: TGTGCCTGTTCGGAGCGCTACGAG.

With respect to this clone: The sequence runs out 3 residues before the end of the CDR3; the remainder is reconstructed from the germline J gene. The rearrangement uses TRBV19 and TRBJ1-4; TRBD1 agrees at 8 bases. The CDR3 length is 14 residues. The J segment lost 7 bases and the V segment lost 9 bases, leaving 10 bases of the junction unmatched. Germline CDR1 LNHDA, CDR2 SQIVND (reference sequence). The CDR3 bases that were read are TGTGCCAGCAGCCTTCAGGGGGCGGGTGAAAAA. This codes for CASSLQGAGEK. In full, the CDR3 is CASSLQGAGEKLFF. The complete variable domain, with remaining parts taken from reference TRBV19 and TRBJ1-4, reads DGGITQSPKYLFRKEGQNVTLSCEQNLNHDAMYWYRQDPGQGLRLIYYSQIVNDFQKGDIAEGYSVSREKKESFPLTVTSAQKNPTAFYLCASSLQGAGEKLFFGSGTQLSVL.